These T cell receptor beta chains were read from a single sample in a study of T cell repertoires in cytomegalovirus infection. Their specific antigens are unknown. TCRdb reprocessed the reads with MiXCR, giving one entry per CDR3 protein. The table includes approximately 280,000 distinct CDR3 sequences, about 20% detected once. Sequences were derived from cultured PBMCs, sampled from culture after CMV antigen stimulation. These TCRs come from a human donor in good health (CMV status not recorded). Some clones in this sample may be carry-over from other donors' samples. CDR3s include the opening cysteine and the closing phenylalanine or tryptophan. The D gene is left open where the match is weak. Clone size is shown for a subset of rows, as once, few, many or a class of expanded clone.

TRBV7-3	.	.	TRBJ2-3	TGTGCCAGCAGCTCGGACCTAACAGATACGCAGTATTTT	CASSSDLTDTQYF
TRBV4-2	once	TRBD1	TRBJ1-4	TGTGCCAGCAGCCCATCCGCCGGGACAGGGGAAAAACTGTTTTTT	CASSPSAGTGEKLFF
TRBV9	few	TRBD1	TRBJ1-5	TGTGCCAGCAGCGTAGTAAAAGTCTGGGGCGGCGGGTCCGGGACAGGGAATCAGCCCCAGCATTTT	CASSVVKVWGGGSGTGNQPQHF
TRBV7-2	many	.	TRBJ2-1	TGTGCCAGCAGCTTAGTAGTCAATCCCCATGGTGAGCAGTTCTTC	CASSLVVNPHGEQFF
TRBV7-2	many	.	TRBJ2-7	TGTGCCAGCAGCTCACGACAGATCAGCTCCTACGAGCAGTACTTC	CASSSRQISSYEQYF
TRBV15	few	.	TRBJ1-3	TGTGCCACCAGCAGAGCACAGGGAGGGACCATATATTTT	CATSRAQGGTIYF
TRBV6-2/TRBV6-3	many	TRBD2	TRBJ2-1	TGTGCCAGCAGGGTACTAGCGGGAGTTAACGAGCAGTTCTTC	CASRVLAGVNEQFF
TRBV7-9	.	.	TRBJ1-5	TGTGCCAGCAGGAGGGAGTTAGGTCAGCCCCAGCATTTT	CASRRELGQPQHF
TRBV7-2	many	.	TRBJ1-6	TGTGCCAGCAGCCGCGGTCGTAGCGGACGTGATTCACCCCTCCACTTT	CASSRGRSGRDSPLHF
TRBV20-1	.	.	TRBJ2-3	TGCAGTGCTCGACTCACAGATACGCAGTATTTT	CSARLTDTQYF
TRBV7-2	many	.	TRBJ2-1	TGTGCCAGCAGCCCTTTCAGCTCCTACAATGAGCAGTTCTTC	CASSPFSSYNEQFF
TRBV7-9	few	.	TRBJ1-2	TGTGCCAGCAGCTTAGCGGAGCGTGGCCAGGTCGGCTACACCTTC	CASSLAERGQVGYTF
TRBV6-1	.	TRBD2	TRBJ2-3	TGTGCCAGCAGTGAACCTAGCGGGAGGCTGACAGATACGCAGTATTTT	CASSEPSGRLTDTQYF
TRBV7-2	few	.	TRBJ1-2	TGTGCCAGCAGCGGGGTGATAGCCCTCTATGGCTACACCTTC	CASSGVIALYGYTF
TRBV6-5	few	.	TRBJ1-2	TGTGCCAGCAGTTACGGGGGACGGACCTATGGCTACACCTTC	CASSYGGRTYGYTF
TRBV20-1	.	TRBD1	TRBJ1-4	TGCAGTGCAACCGGACAGGACTCTAATGAAAAACTGTTTTTT	CSATGQDSNEKLFF
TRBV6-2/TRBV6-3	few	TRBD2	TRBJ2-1	TGTGCCAGCAGTGAGGCGGGAGCCCGAGCCTACAATGAGCAGTTCTTC	CASSEAGARAYNEQFF
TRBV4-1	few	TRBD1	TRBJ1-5	TGCGCCAGCAGCCAACGTCAGGGGGATTACCAGCCCCAGCATTTT	CASSQRQGDYQPQHF
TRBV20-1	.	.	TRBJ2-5	TGCAGTGCTAGAGGGCCCGGGGGCGCGGAGACCCAGTACTTC	CSARGPGGAETQYF
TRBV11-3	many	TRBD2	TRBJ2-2	TGTGCCAGCAGCTTTGGGAGGGGCAACACCGGGGAGCTGTTTTTT	CASSFGRGNTGELFF
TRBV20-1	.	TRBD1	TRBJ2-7	TGCAGTGCCCTCGACAGGGGGGTGGCCTACGAGCAGTACTTC	CSALDRGVAYEQYF
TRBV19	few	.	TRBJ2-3	TGTGCCAGTAGTATCGGACAGATAACAGATACGCAGTATTTT	CASSIGQITDTQYF
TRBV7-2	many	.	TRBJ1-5	TGTGCCAGCAGCTTAGCAGGAGGCAGTAATCAGCCCCAGCATTTT	CASSLAGGSNQPQHF
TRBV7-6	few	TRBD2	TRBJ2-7	TGTGCCAGCAGCCCCAGCGGGAGCGACGAGCAGTACTTC	CASSPSGSDEQYF
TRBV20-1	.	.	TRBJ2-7	TGCAGTGCTAGTACGGGGAGCTACGAGCAGTACTTC	CSASTGSYEQYF
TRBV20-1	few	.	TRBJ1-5	TGCAGTGCTTCATTGGGGGGCGCAGGCAATCAGCCCCAGCATTTT	CSASLGGAGNQPQHF
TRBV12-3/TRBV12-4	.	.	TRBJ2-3	TGTGCCAGCAGTTTGGAGTACAGAAGTACGCAGTATTTT	CASSLEYRSTQYF
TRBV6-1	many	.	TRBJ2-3	TGTGCCAGCAGTAAGACAGGAACCAACTTTGGGGCAGATACGCAGTATTTT	CASSKTGTNFGADTQYF
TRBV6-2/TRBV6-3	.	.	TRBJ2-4	TGTGCCAGCAGTTCTGGATTCCCAAACCGGCAGTACTTC	CASSSGFPNRQYF
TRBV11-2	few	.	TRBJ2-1	TGTGCCAGCAGTATCAGGCTCGAGCAGTTCTTC	CASSIRLEQFF
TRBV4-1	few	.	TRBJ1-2	TGCGCCAGCAGCCAAGAAGGGGGGCTCGGATATGGCTACACCTTC	CASSQEGGLGYGYTF
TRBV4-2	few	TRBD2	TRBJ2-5	TGTGCCAGCAGCCAAGAGCGGCGGGAGCAAGAGACCCAGTACTTC	CASSQERREQETQYF
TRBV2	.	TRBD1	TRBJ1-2	TGTGCCAGCAGTCCGGACAGGGGGCATGGCTACACCTTC	CASSPDRGHGYTF
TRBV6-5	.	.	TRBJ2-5	TGTGCCAGCAGGACAGGCCACCAAGAGACCCAGTACTTC	CASRTGHQETQYF
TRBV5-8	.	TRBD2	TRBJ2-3	TGTGCCAGCAGCCTGGGCGGGAGGGCCGGCACAGATACGCAGTATTTT	CASSLGGRAGTDTQYF
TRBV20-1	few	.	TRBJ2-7	TGCAGTGCCGTAGGACCGAGCTCCTACGAGCAGTACTTC	CSAVGPSSYEQYF
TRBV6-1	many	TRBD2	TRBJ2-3	TGTGCCAGCAGTGAACTAGCGGGAGCAGATACGCAGTATTTT	CASSELAGADTQYF
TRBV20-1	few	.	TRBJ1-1	TGCAGTGCTAGGGACGTTGGATTTGGGCACACTGAAGCTTTCTTT	CSARDVGFGHTEAFF
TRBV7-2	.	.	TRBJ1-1	TGTGCCAGCAGCCCCCGACGAGCGGAAGCTTTCTTT	CASSPRRAEAFF
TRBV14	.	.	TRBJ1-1	TGTGCCAGCAGCCAACTAGTCGACACTGAAGCTTTCTTT	CASSQLVDTEAFF
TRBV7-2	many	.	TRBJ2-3	TGTGCCAGCTTCAATGGGGATACGCAGTATTTT	CASFNGDTQYF
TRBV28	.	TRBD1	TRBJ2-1	TGTGCCACCGCGGAAGGGACAGCAGACAATGAGCAGTTCTTC	CATAEGTADNEQFF
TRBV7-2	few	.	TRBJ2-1	TGTGCCAGCAGCGGGGGACTCTACAATGAGCAGTTCTTC	CASSGGLYNEQFF
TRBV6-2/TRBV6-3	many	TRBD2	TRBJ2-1	TGTGCCAGCAGAGGACTAGCGGGCGGGGCCGGTGAGCAGTTCTTC	CASRGLAGGAGEQFF
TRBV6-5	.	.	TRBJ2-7	TGTGCCAGCAGTTACGGGCGGACAGCCGAGCAGTACTTC	CASSYGRTAEQYF
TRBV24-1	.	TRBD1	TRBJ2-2	TGTGCCACCAGTGATCCAAGTTGGACAGGGAGGAGTCCCGGGGAGCTGTTTTTT	CATSDPSWTGRSPGELFF
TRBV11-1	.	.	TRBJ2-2	TGTGCCAGCAGCGCCCTGGTTGGGAAACAGGACACCGGGGAGCTGTTTTTT	CASSALVGKQDTGELFF
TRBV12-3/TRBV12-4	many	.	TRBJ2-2	TGTGCCAGCAGCCACCTCCCCAGGGTGGCCGGGGAGCTGTTTTTT	CASSHLPRVAGELFF
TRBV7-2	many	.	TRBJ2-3	TGTGCCAGCAGCTTAGCGCGGGATGATACGCAGTATTTT	CASSLARDDTQYF
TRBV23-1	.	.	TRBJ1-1	TGCGCCAGCAGTCGAAAGAACAGGGCGAACACTGAAGCTTTCTTT	CASSRKNRANTEAFF
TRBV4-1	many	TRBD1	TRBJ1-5	TGCGCCAGCAGCTGGGACAGTATCAATCAGCCCCAGCATTTT	CASSWDSINQPQHF
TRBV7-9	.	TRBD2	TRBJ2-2	TGTGCCAGCAGCCTACTCGGGACTAGCGGGGCCGGGGAGCTGTTTTTT	CASSLLGTSGAGELFF
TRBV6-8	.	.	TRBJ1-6	TGTGCCAGCAGAAACGAACCAGAGACCCTCCACTTT	CASRNEPETLHF
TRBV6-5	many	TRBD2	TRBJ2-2	TGTGCCAGCAGTACCAGGACTAGCGCGAACACCGGGGAGCTGTTTTTT	CASSTRTSANTGELFF
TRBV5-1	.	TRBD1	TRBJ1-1	TGCGCCAGCAGGTATGGACAGGGCCTTAACACTGAAGCTTTCTTT	CASRYGQGLNTEAFF
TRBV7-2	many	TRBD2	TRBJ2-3	TGTGCCAGCAGCATTTGGACTAGAACCACAGATACGCAGTATTTT	CASSIWTRTTDTQYF
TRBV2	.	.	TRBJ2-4	TGTGCCAGCAGTGAAGATGGGACCTCGGGAGTCAAAAACATTCAGTACTTC	CASSEDGTSGVKNIQYF
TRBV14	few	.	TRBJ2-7	TGTGCCAGCAGCTGGACGGGGTCCTACGAGCAGTACTTC	CASSWTGSYEQYF
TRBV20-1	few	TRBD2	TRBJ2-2	TGCAGTGCTAGTCTAGCGGGAATTGGCGGGGAGCTGTTTTTT	CSASLAGIGGELFF
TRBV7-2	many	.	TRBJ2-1	TGTGCCAGCAGCTTAGAATCGAGAAACAATGAGCAGTTCTTC	CASSLESRNNEQFF